This record covers a single TCR beta chain. Produced via immunoSEQ multiplex PCR; TCRdb's table is partial and in-frame only. The data contain under 350,000 clones, around nine tenths of them seen just once; the ten biggest clones take up around 1.4%. The data derive from a study of blood T cell repertoires in COVID-19. Study context: Samples representing acute and convalescent COVID-19 were sourced from the United States, Italy and Spain. PBMCs, B-cell-depleted T cells, or T cells provided the cDNA or gDNA that made up the material.

V was clipped by 6 bases and J by 1 base; unmatched bases: 8. This CDR3 comprises 15 residues. Germline assignment: CDR1 SEHNR and CDR2 FQNEAQ (reference sequence). V is TRBV7-9 and J is TRBJ1-2, with 7 nucleotides matching TRBD1. The receptor was isolated from a man aged 70 or older with acute or convalescent COVID-19. Sequencing was performed on peripheral blood. This chain's CDR3 is CASSPLGTVNYGYTF. The CDR3, as DNA: TGTGCCAGCAGTCCACTTGGGACAGTTAACTATGGCTACACCTTC.